These 25 T cell receptor beta chains share one sample of origin, sequenced in a study of shared clonotypes between healthy human individuals. Assay used: immunoSEQ multiplex PCR; TCRdb lists only in-frame clones, some missing. The repertoire consists of about 2,200,000 clones, with just over 90% occurring once and the leading ten covering 1.5% to 2%. CD45RO-negative, CCR7-positively selected cells formed the naive CD8 fraction, excluding terminally differentiated effector memory CD45RA+ cells. The material sequenced was naive CD8+ T cells from PBMCs. Receptor source: a man younger than 30 in good health. Some clones in this sample may be carry-over from other donors' samples.

A single count supports this clone. The V call is TRBV7-9, the J call TRBJ2-5, with 14 bases lining up with TRBD2. This CDR3 spans 18 amino acids. The V segment lost 5 bases and the J segment 5 bases; nucleotides outside the gene matches: 13. Germline V gene sequence: CDR1 SEHNR, CDR2 FQNEAQ (reference sequence). In DNA, the CDR3 is TGTGCCAGCAGCCCTATGACTAGCGGGAGGGCCAGGGCTGAGACCCAGTACTTC. It is translated as CASSPMTSGRARAETQYF.

This chain joins TRBV5-1 and TRBJ2-5; 7 nucleotides line up with TRBD2. Germline-derived CDR1 and CDR2 are SGHRS and YFSETQ. With 0 bases clipped from V and 5 bases from J, the junction kept 10 bases outside the gene matches. CDR3 length equals 16 residues. CDR3 in DNA: TGCGCCAGCAGCTTGGACGGTTGGGGGACTACTGAGACCCAGTACTTC. The encoded protein is CASSLDGWGTTETQYF. The variable domain in full, with the rest retrieved from reference TRBV5-1 and TRBJ2-5, is KAGVTQTPRYLIKTRGQQVTLSCSPISGHRSVSWYQQTPGQGLQFLFEYFSETQRNKGNFPGRFSGRQFSNSRSEMNVSTLELGDSALYLCASSLDGWGTTETQYFGPGTRLLVL.

The rearrangement uses TRBV5-8 and TRBJ2-7; no definite D call. Between the trimmed V and J ends, which lost 0 bases and 5 bases, there was a span of 9 bases. The CDR3 extends over 13 amino acids. The germline V gene encodes CDR1 SGHTS and CDR2 YDEGEE. The CDR3 sequence is CASSLGGIHEQYF. The DNA of the CDR3 is TGTGCCAGCAGCTTGGGGGGTATACACGAGCAGTACTTC. Using reference TRBV5-8 and TRBJ2-7 for the parts outside the CDR3, the full variable domain is EAGVTQSPTHLIKTRGQQATLRCSPISGHTSVYWYQQALGLGLQFLLWYDEGEERNRGNFPPRFSGRQFPNYSSELNVNALELEDSALYLCASSLGGIHEQYFGPGTRLTVT.

CDR3 amino acids: CASSGQDREAGYTF. Here the CDR3 DNA reads TGTGCCAGCAGTGGGCAGGACAGGGAGGCTGGCTACACCTTC. The chain is built from TRBV27 and TRBJ1-2; 8 bases fit TRBD1. Losses at the gene ends were 5 bases for V and 7 bases for J; bases not matched to a gene: 9. Germline V gives CDR1 MNHEY, CDR2 SMNVEV (reference sequence). The CDR3 loop spans 14 amino acids.

J is TRBJ2-1 and V is TRBV14; D not certain. The CDR3 totals 13 residues. V lost 1 base and J 10 bases, leaving 11 bases between the germline ends. Germline V gene lookup returns CDR1 SGHDN and CDR2 FVKESK. The CDR3 reads CASSQVFLSEQFF. DNA of the CDR3: TGTGCCAGCAGCCAAGTATTCCTGTCCGAGCAGTTCTTC.

The V and J genes are TRBV28 and TRBJ2-1, with TRBD2 matching 15 bases. This CDR3 has 15 amino acids. The J segment lost 7 bases and the V segment lost 3 bases, leaving 1 base of the junction unmatched. Germline V CDR1 and CDR2: MDHEN, SYDVKM. The CDR3 DNA reads as TGTGCCAGCAGTTTGGGGACTAGCGGGGGGAATGAGCAGTTCTTC. Amino acids: CASSLGTSGGNEQFF.

V and J are TRBV27 and TRBJ2-7; D is possibly TRBD1 or TRBD2 (6 bases each). V shed 2 bases and J shed 0 bases, with 17 bases lying between them. The CDR3 spans 17 residues. CDR1 is MNHEY, CDR2 SMNVEV, per germline (reference sequence). The CDR3 loop reads CASSLLPRGGLSYEQYF. CDR3 DNA sequence: TGTGCCAGCAGTTTACTTCCGAGAGGGGGACTCTCCTACGAGCAGTACTTC.

This chain joins TRBV10-3 and TRBJ2-7, with 11 bases lining up with TRBD2. CDR3 length equals 18 residues. Germline V CDR1 and CDR2: ENHRY, SYGVKD. Trimming at V came to 0 bases and at J to 1 base, leaving 8 bases not matched to a gene. This CDR3 reads CAISESTSGKLKSYEQYF. The CDR3 DNA is TGTGCCATCAGTGAGTCGACTAGCGGGAAGCTAAAGTCCTACGAGCAGTACTTC.

The V gene is TRBV7-9, the J gene TRBJ2-7; a weak D match, TRBD2 (7 bases). Germline V gene sequence: CDR1 SEHNR, CDR2 FQNEAQ (reference sequence). The CDR3 consists of 14 residues. V lost 7 bases, J lost 4 bases, and 17 bases lay in between. CDR3: CASTSGGREYEQYF. The DNA of the CDR3 is TGTGCCAGCACCTCGGGGGGCAGAGAATACGAGCAGTACTTC.

V usage is TRBV5-4 and J usage is TRBJ2-5, with D possibly being TRBD1 (6 bases). Per germline, CDR1 SGHNT and CDR2 YYREEE (reference sequence). CDR3 length: 14 residues. Trimming took off 4 bases at V and 1 base at J, with 11 bases between the two ends. The CDR3 spells CASSTWTAQETQYF. CDR3 nucleotides: TGTGCCAGCAGCACTTGGACAGCCCAAGAGACCCAGTACTTC. Complete variable domain (other parts from reference TRBV5-4 and TRBJ2-5): ETGVTQSPTHLIKTRGQQVTLRCSSQSGHNTVSWYQQALGQGPQFIFQYYREEENGRGNFPPRFSGLQFPNYSSELNVNALELDDSALYLCASSTWTAQETQYFGPGTRLLVL.

The J gene is TRBJ2-2, the V gene TRBV6-5; no reliable D call. V was trimmed by 6 bases and J by 2 bases, leaving 13 bases between them. Looked up from germline, CDR1 is MNHEY and CDR2 is SVGAGI. This CDR3 has 15 residues. In nucleotides, the CDR3 is TGTGCCAGCAGCCCCGAGGTTGTAAACACCGGGGAGCTGTTTTTT. Protein: CASSPEVVNTGELFF.

V and J are TRBV9 and TRBJ2-2; D remains ambiguous. The germline V and J ends were trimmed by 0 bases and 6 bases, with 12 bases remaining between them. The length of the CDR3 is 15 residues. CDR1 and CDR2 (germline): SGDLS, YYNGEE. CDR3 protein: CASSVDSGSAGELFF. The CDR3 region has the DNA TGTGCCAGCAGCGTAGACTCCGGGTCGGCCGGGGAGCTGTTTTTT.

The V gene is TRBV27, the J gene TRBJ2-1, with D uncertain. In germline, CDR1 is MNHEY, CDR2 SMNVEV (reference sequence). Trimming shortened V by 5 bases and J by 1 base, and 18 bases separated the two germline ends. CDR3 length equals 17 residues. This chain's CDR3 is CASSARSQHPSYNEQFF. The CDR3 nucleotides read TGTGCCAGCAGTGCCCGATCCCAGCACCCTTCCTACAATGAGCAGTTCTTC.

The rearrangement links TRBV4-1 to TRBJ2-2; 10 bases line up with TRBD1. The CDR3 has 16 residues. Germline-derived CDR1 and CDR2 are MGHRA and YSYEKL. J gave up 5 bases and V 1 base, and 4 bases lay outside the gene matches. The CDR3 protein is CASSQVPGQGTGELFF. The CDR3 DNA reads as TGCGCCAGCAGCCAAGTTCCGGGACAGGGGACCGGGGAGCTGTTTTTT.

V gene TRBV10-3 combines with J gene TRBJ2-1; 8 nucleotides match TRBD1. The CDR3 consists of 20 residues. V shed 4 bases, J shed 5 bases, and the junction held 22 bases outside the gene matches. Looked up from germline, CDR1 is ENHRY and CDR2 is SYGVKD. In nucleotides, the CDR3 is TGTGCCATCAGTGCCATAAAGGGACAGGTCGACCCAAGGGATGACAATGAGCAGTTCTTC. Protein: CAISAIKGQVDPRDDNEQFF.

V usage is TRBV28 and J usage is TRBJ2-2; 8 bases are shared with TRBD2. The V gene's germline CDR1 is MDHEN and CDR2 SYDVKM. The V and J ends lost 3 bases and 6 bases, in that order; junction bases with no gene match: 0. The CDR3 spans 13 residues. The CDR3 nucleotides are TGTGCCAGCAGTTTGACTAGCGCCGGGGAGCTGTTTTTT. Its translation is CASSLTSAGELFF.

This chain joins TRBV19 and TRBJ1-5; 8 bases line up with TRBD1. The CDR3 consists of 15 residues. The V gene's germline CDR1 is LNHDA and CDR2 SQIVND (reference sequence). J was trimmed by 6 bases and V by 0 bases; bases with no gene match: 4. The CDR3 reads CASSIEDRAGQPQHF. The CDR3 coding sequence is TGTGCCAGTAGTATAGAGGACAGGGCGGGTCAGCCCCAGCATTTT.

Here the CDR3 reads CASSRYPLTSGRVNEQFF. CDR3 coding DNA: TGTGCCAGCAGTCGGTACCCCCTGACTAGCGGGAGAGTAAATGAGCAGTTCTTC. The V and J genes are TRBV27 and TRBJ2-1, with 12 bases that match TRBD2. Trimming at V came to 5 bases and at J to 7 bases, leaving 15 bases not matched to a gene. Germline CDR1 reads MNHEY; CDR2 reads SMNVEV (reference sequence). CDR3 length: 18 residues.

This chain uses TRBV6-5 with TRBJ2-1; 8 nucleotides agree with TRBD2. V lost 6 bases to trimming and J lost 14 bases; unmatched junction nucleotides: 6. CDR1 MNHEY and CDR2 SVGAGI come from the germline V gene. This CDR3 spans 11 amino acids. The CDR3 region has the DNA TGTGCCAGCAGGGCGGGAGGTAGTAAGTTCTTC. Translated, it gives CASRAGGSKFF.

The chain uses TRBV5-6 and TRBJ2-1, with TRBD2 matching over 13 bases. The J segment lost 0 bases and the V segment lost 4 bases, leaving 10 bases of the junction unmatched. The CDR3 sequence is 19 residues long. Germline lookup yields CDR1 SGHDT and CDR2 YYEEEE. The CDR3, as DNA: TGTGCCAGCAGCCCCCTCACTAGCGGGAGGGAGAGCTCCTACAATGAGCAGTTCTTC. Translation gives CASSPLTSGRESSYNEQFF.

The V call is TRBV30, the J call TRBJ2-5; no clear D. The DNA end lines up better with TRBJ2-7; the J call may be wrong. The CDR3 has 15 residues. Germline V CDR1 and CDR2: GTSNPN, SVGIG (reference sequence). CDR3 region: CAWSVRGGLSYEQYF. In DNA form, the CDR3 reads TGTGCCTGGAGTGTACGAGGTGGCCTATCCTACGAGCAGTACTTC.

This chain links TRBV7-3 with TRBJ2-1; D is unclear. CDR1 and CDR2 (germline): SGHTA, FQGTGA. This CDR3 has 16 amino acids. The ends were cut back, 5 bases at V and 2 bases at J, with 16 bases in the middle. This CDR3 is CASSQALHPPYNEQFF. The DNA of the CDR3 is TGTGCCAGCAGCCAAGCCCTGCACCCCCCCTACAATGAGCAGTTCTTC.

The chain combines TRBV9 with TRBJ1-1; D is unclear. Trimming pared 3 bases from V and 11 bases from J, leaving 11 bases between. CDR3 length equals 11 residues. Germline V lookup: CDR1 SGDLS, CDR2 YYNGEE. CDR3 sequence (DNA): TGTGCCAGCAGCGGCCCCGCGGGGGCTTTCTTT. Protein sequence: CASSGPAGAFF.

Concerning this clone itself: Other nucleotide sequences in the sample specify the same CDR3. The rearrangement uses TRBV7-9 and TRBJ2-7; 9 positions match TRBD1. Per germline, CDR1 SEHNR and CDR2 FQNEAQ (reference sequence). Germline trimming cut 5 bases from V and 7 bases from J; bases unmatched to any gene: 9. The CDR3 spans 14 residues. The CDR3 spells CASSPGQGLGEQYF. CDR3 sequence (DNA): TGTGCCAGCAGCCCCGGACAGGGGTTGGGAGAGCAGTACTTC.

The genes are TRBV7-9 and TRBJ2-2; D gene uncertain. Trimming removed 4 bases from V and 5 bases from J, with 11 bases in between. Germline-derived CDR1 and CDR2 are SEHNR and FQNEAQ (reference sequence). The length of the CDR3 is 14 residues. CDR3 in amino acids: CASSSKGGTGELFF. The DNA of the CDR3 is TGTGCCAGCAGCTCAAAGGGTGGGACCGGGGAGCTGTTTTTT.